This T cell receptor (beta chain) stems from a study of cytomegalovirus exposure and HLA in healthy donors (TCRdb year 2017). Describing the broader study: An earlier analysis of approximately 590 of the donors reported about 290 Gb of sequence data and 117 million unique TCR beta sequences from some 180 million T cells. The study profiled the T cell repertoires of around 700 subjects by immunosequencing and related them to cytomegalovirus serostatus. An earlier analysis of around 580 of the donors used high-throughput TCR beta sequencing to judge whether each TCR beta V gene segment behaved as functional or pseudogenic. A later analysis re-analyzed previously published TCR beta repertoires from roughly 600 donors and added high-resolution HLA genotyping to study TCR occurrence patterns. In a later genetic analysis, genome-wide SNP genotypes for about 65% of the 666 donors were used, and that subset was treated as a discovery cohort. All discovery cohort repertoires had been generated on a single sequencing platform. Donor age, sex, ethnicity and CMV serostatus were compiled alongside the repertoire data. Five DR-DQ haplotypes were handled as single units for association and clustering because linkage in the cohort was strong. To predict cytomegalovirus infection status, the study brought together high-throughput TCR immunosequencing, statistical association of individual TCRs with disease status, and machine learning. On average, roughly 250,000 unique TCR beta nucleotide sequences were sequenced per donor among 398 genotyped donors of the cohort, with approximately 18% of those sequences being non-productive. The study aimed to test whether signatures of past pathogen exposure could be identified by cataloging public T cell receptors. The number of typed donors differed by locus: roughly 620-640 for A, B, C, DRB1 and DQB1; 500 to 550 for DQA1; 606 for DPA1; and around 490 for DPB1. Among the roughly 400 genotyped donors, about 85% belonged to the genetic ancestry cluster associated with self-reported Caucasian donors. In addition to the first cohort of 500 to 850 subjects, a separate validation cohort of 130 or so different subjects was used. Both class I and class II loci were covered by HLA typing, at four-digit resolution. About 300 gigabases of sequencing data and 80 million or so unique TCR sequences were included in an early release covering about 620 HLA-typed donors. Rather than using new phenotypic data, the later analysis identified candidate immune exposures from TCR beta sequences and from how often those sequences occurred across donors. Overall study outcomes, separate from this receptor: A further reported finding was that TCR beta sequences accurately predicted the HLA-A and HLA-B alleles for most subjects in the first cohort. Correlated functional status among segregating V segments might reflect linkage disequilibrium, but an unknown experimental factor could not be ruled out. This cohort had only TCR beta chains sequenced, and the lack of alpha or paired-chain data limited which features could be detected. Roughly uniform sequencing depth across donors was assumed in presence/absence analyses, although this assumption may not hold. The study listed 150 to 200 TCR beta chains as associated with cytomegalovirus. Because the 87-base-pair reads could not distinguish some IMGT-functional V segments, including TRBV6-2 and TRBV6-3, those segments were excluded. A cluster of highly shared sequence variants was judged likely to represent a technical artifact of the sequencing pipeline. A later analysis associated 15,000 or so TCR beta sequences with specific HLA alleles at a false discovery rate of 0.05. In an earlier analysis of 587 of the donors, most TCR beta V segments appeared in productive rearrangements about 90% or about 30% of the time, broadly matching IMGT annotations. Most CMV-associated TCR beta chains appeared to be HLA-restricted in a later analysis, and the HLA associations seemed to be driven largely by CMV exposure. The classifier was reported to diagnose cytomegalovirus status with high specificity and sensitivity in both the original cohort and the validation cohort. It was suggested by the authors that the approach could potentially be generalized to other disease states and immunological phenotypes. According to a later analysis, TCR association rates differed among HLA loci, with DRB1 alleles showing the most associated TCRs and HLA-C alleles showing the fewest. In a later genetic analysis, fewer N-insertions in productive TCRs were reported among donors in an Asian-associated ancestry cluster than the roughly 640-donor mean. HLA typing was unavailable for some donors at each locus, so association tests used only the typed subset. Assigning TCR associations to individual alleles was difficult when HLA alleles, especially DR and DQ, strongly co-occurred. For the cohort, immune exposure information was limited to CMV serostatus. In a later analysis, HLA-associated TCR beta chains were found to be more clonally expanded and to have lower generation probabilities than equally common non-associated chains. V-gene and J-gene trimming of TCR beta chains was associated with a missense DCLRE1C variant in a later genetic analysis, and the association was replicated in an independent cohort. In a later analysis, several top co-occurrence clusters were reported to appear linked to parvovirus B19, influenza, CMV and Epstein-Barr virus. Most TCR sequences were seen in very few donors, while some public TCRs were found in many individuals. Because counts were too low, some 17 rarely observed V segments, including chromosome 9 orphons, were left out of the earlier analysis of approximately 580 of the donors. Three of the identified cytomegalovirus-associated TCR beta chains were confirmed in vitro to be specific for cytomegalovirus antigens.

The cohort consisted of 600 to 700 healthy bone marrow donors. At the time of sampling, every cohort member was nominally healthy, though immune exposures that went unrecorded were likely present. The donor was CMV seronegative and belonged to the group of more than 300 seronegative cohort members. A peripheral blood sample was provided by each donor, and peripheral blood mononuclear cells were used for TCR beta sequencing. Genomic DNA extraction from the blood cell samples was performed with the Qiagen DNeasy Blood Extraction Kit. Trimming at the junction amounts to 2 bases on V and 6 bases on J, and the germline ends lie 11 bases apart. CDR1 and CDR2 (LNHDA, SQIVND) derive from the germline V gene (reference sequence). The CDR3, cysteine through phenylalanine, is 14 amino acids long. Only the CDR3 region is kept as DNA, spanning 42 bases read in frame from base 1. The library relied on the immunoSEQ multiplex PCR assay. The multiplex PCR relied on a mix of 60 forward primers for TCR Vbeta segments and 13 reverse primers for TCR Jbeta segments. A multiplex PCR assay on genomic DNA amplified the CDR3 region of rearranged TCR beta genes. The Illumina HiSeq System was used to sequence the amplified TCR beta libraries as 87-base-pair reads. The authors' analysis ran thus. In a later analysis, about 80 million unique TCR beta chains were counted across the roughly 670 repertoires, and about 10 million of these chains were shared by at least two donors. Raw reads were error-corrected and collapsed into unique sequences with a nearest-neighbor algorithm that merged closely related sequences to remove PCR and sequencing errors. To assign V, D and J gene segments, CDR3 sequences were aligned to IMGT reference sequences. Each retained sequence needed at least a six-nucleotide match to both a V gene segment and a J gene segment. A rearrangement was called productive if the CDR3 had no stop codons and remained in frame with V and J, and every other rearrangement was called non-productive. Following IMGT convention, CDR3 was defined as the stretch from the second conserved V-encoded cysteine to the conserved J-encoded phenylalanine. In an earlier analysis of just under 600 of the donors, sequences lacking an unambiguous match to a single V gene segment were excluded. An earlier analysis of several hundred of the donors called V segments functional above 56.7% productive rearrangements and segregating when the between-donor standard deviation exceeded 5%. A statistical classification framework was developed to diagnose cytomegalovirus status using the catalog of TCR beta chain sequences. In a later analysis, TCR nucleotide sequences were compared against IMGT/GENE-DB human TR gene sequences so that V and J genes could be assigned. A later analysis assigned CDR3 sequences and most-parsimonious VDJ recombination scenarios with the TCRdist pipeline. In a later analysis, every TCR beta chain was defined by the combination of its CDR3 amino acid sequence and its V-gene family, and reads without a unique V-gene family were dropped. To address suspected cross-contamination and a sequencing artifact, a later analysis removed roughly 580 highly shared, low-generation-probability nucleotide sequences. In a later analysis, a clonal expansion index for each public chain was calculated from normalized within-repertoire ranks of inferred template counts. In a later analysis, generation probabilities were computed using a VDJ recombination model fitted to out-of-frame rearrangements, and the results were checked against IGoR. In a later analysis, hypergeometric tests were used to score TCR-TCR, TCR-HLA and TCR-CMV co-occurrence, with a repertoire-size bias correction applied to TCR pairs. A later analysis estimated false discovery rates by permuting HLA or CMV assignments 20 times. In a later analysis, co-occurring TCRs were grouped using DBSCAN, with TCRdist sequence similarity added in when clustering inside HLA-allele-positive subsets. Co-occurrence clustering excluded repertoires with fewer than 30,000 or more than 120,000 public chains, plus five with anomalous nucleotide sharing. Drawn from immuneACCESS, this table holds only the in-frame rearrangements with V and J called that TCRdb kept. Clones are partly lost; checked studies trace under half to an unresolved V gene and leave the rest unexplained. From that table come the V and J calls and clone size; the DNA was used to work out D and trimming. The sample table records roughly 200,000 clones; roughly 79% of these occur just once. Roughly 2.8% of the sample lies in the top ten.

In regard to this clone: The antigen it recognizes is unknown. No quality values exist for individual bases; no much larger clone is one base distant.

Material: PBMCs. This clonotype was obtained from a male donor in good health and CMV-seronegative. Recombination connected TRBV19 to TRBJ1-5, and the D gene may be TRBD1, 5 bases matching. This receptor has the CDR3 CASSIMGQGQPQHF. The nucleotide sequence reads TGTGCCAGTAGTATAATGGGGCAAGGTCAGCCCCAGCATTTT. Full variable domain (CDR3 extended with the reference TRBV19 and TRBJ1-5 proteins): DGGITQSPKYLFRKEGQNVTLSCEQNLNHDAMYWYRQDPGQGLRLIYYSQIVNDFQKGDIAEGYSVSREKKESFPLTVTSAQKNPTAFYLCASSIMGQGQPQHFGDGTRLSIL.